Listed below are T cell receptor beta chains from one sample, sequenced in a study of immune evolution from preneoplasia to lung adenocarcinoma. Using immunoSEQ multiplex PCR, the repertoire was profiled, and TCRdb retains in-frame clones only, with some absent. The sample lists about 3,000 clones, 83% occurring once. Source material: FFPE adjacent normal lung tissue. The receptors derive from a person between 70 and 80 years old with lung adenocarcinoma. CDR3s include the opening cysteine and the closing phenylalanine or tryptophan. D genes are given only for firm matches. The size field is filled for only some rows; it gives once, few, many or a size class.

clone_size	v_call	j_call	d_call	cdr3_length	cdr3_nt	cdr3_aa
-	TRBV28	TRBJ2-3	-	17	TGTGCCAGCAGTTTACCCATCCTAGCAGCCGCCACAGATACGCAGTATTTT	CASSLPILAAATDTQYF
-	TRBV2	TRBJ2-5	-	12	TGTGCCAGCATGGGCGGGATGGAGACCCAGTACTTC	CASMGGMETQYF
-	TRBV29-1	TRBJ1-5	-	12	TGCAGCGTTGGTCAGCGCAATCAGCCCCAGCATTTT	CSVGQRNQPQHF
-	TRBV6-1	TRBJ2-7	TRBD2	18	TGTGCCAGCAGTGAAACCTGGTCCGCCGGGGGGATTACGTACGAGCAGTACTTC	CASSETWSAGGITYEQYF
-	TRBV4-1	TRBJ1-1	TRBD1	15	TGCGCCAGCAGCCAAGAGAATGACAGGGTAGCTGAAGCTTTCTTT	CASSQENDRVAEAFF
-	TRBV9	TRBJ1-5	-	14	TGTGCCAGCAGCGTAGGAGGGTACGATCAGCCCCAGCATTTT	CASSVGGYDQPQHF
few	TRBV27	TRBJ1-2	-	13	TGTGCCAGCAGTTTTGAGGGGAACTATGGCTACACCTTC	CASSFEGNYGYTF
once	TRBV5-5	TRBJ1-1	-	14	TGTGCCAGCAGCTTGAACCGGGGAGGCACTGAAGCTTTCTTT	CASSLNRGGTEAFF
-	TRBV27	TRBJ1-1	-	14	TGTGCCAGCAGTTTTAGGGGGGACGACACTGAAGCTTTCTTT	CASSFRGDDTEAFF
-	TRBV30	TRBJ1-5	-	13	TGTGCCTTGGCGGGCGATAGCAATCAGCCCCAGCATTTT	CALAGDSNQPQHF
-	TRBV5-1	TRBJ1-4	TRBD1	15	TGCGCCAGCAGCGCGGGAACAGGGGACGGAGAAAAACTGTTTTTT	CASSAGTGDGEKLFF
-	TRBV5-6	TRBJ1-2	-	13	TGTGCCAGCAGCTTCTCGGAGAACTATGGCTACACCTTC	CASSFSENYGYTF
once	TRBV29-1	TRBJ1-1	TRBD1	13	TGCAGCGTTGAAGGGACAGGGGGGGGTGAAGCTTTCTTT	CSVEGTGGGEAFF
-	TRBV27	TRBJ2-7	-	14	TGTGCCAGCAGTTTCCGGGATAACTCCTACGAGCAGTACTTC	CASSFRDNSYEQYF
-	TRBV2	TRBJ2-5	-	13	TGTGCCAGCAGACGGGACCCACAGGGGACCCAGTACTTC	CASRRDPQGTQYF